Only a few counts were recorded for the clone carrying this T cell receptor (beta chain). These data come from a study of blood T cell repertoires in COVID-19. Looking at the study overall: The samples span acute and convalescent COVID-19 from the United States, Italy and Spain. From T cells, B-cell-depleted T cells, or PBMCs came the material, which was cDNA or gDNA.

Under the authors' procedure: For nucleated cells, counts were estimated from reference gene primer amplification. TCRdb's table, derived via immunoSEQ multiplex PCR, lists solely in-frame clones and lacks some. That table supplies the V and J calls and clone size; D and trimming were determined from the DNA. The sample includes around 250,000 clones, roughly nine tenths of them seen just once. The CDR3 runs to 13 residues. Germline V lookup: CDR1 SEHNR, CDR2 FQNEAQ (reference sequence). Deletions cut 5 bases from V and 1 base from J, with 8 bases between. The clonotype originates from a man between 18 and 35 years old with active or convalescent COVID-19. The chain combines TRBV7-9 with TRBJ1-1; D is uncertain. The sample consisted of peripheral blood. CDR3 DNA: TGTGCCAGCAGCACATCCCGGAACACTGAAGCTTTCTTT. Protein product: CASSTSRNTEAFF.